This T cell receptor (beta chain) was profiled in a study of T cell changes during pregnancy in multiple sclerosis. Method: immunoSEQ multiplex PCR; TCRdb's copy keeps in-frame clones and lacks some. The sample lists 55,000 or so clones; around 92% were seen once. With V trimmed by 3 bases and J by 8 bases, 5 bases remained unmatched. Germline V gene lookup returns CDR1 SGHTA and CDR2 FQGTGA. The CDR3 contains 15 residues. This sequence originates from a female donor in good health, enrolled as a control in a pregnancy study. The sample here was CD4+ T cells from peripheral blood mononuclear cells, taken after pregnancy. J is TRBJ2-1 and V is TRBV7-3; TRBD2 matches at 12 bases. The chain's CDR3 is CASSFGLAGGYEQFF. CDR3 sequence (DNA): TGTGCCAGCAGCTTCGGGCTAGCGGGGGGGTATGAGCAGTTCTTC.